The T cell receptor beta chain described here comes from a study of T cells in Graves' hyperthyroidism and ophthalmopathy (dated by TCRdb to about 2019). As for the study more broadly: Peripheral blood samples were taken at initial diagnosis, before any treatment was given. To identify TCR V-J signatures that set the groups apart, the researchers used a discovery cohort of 100 patients, made up of 40 to 45 with Graves' ophthalmopathy and about 59 with stable Graves' hyperthyroidism. Following sampling, methimazole starting at 30 mg daily was given to hyperthyroidism patients, and high-dose intravenous methylprednisolone was given to ophthalmopathy patients. Whether ophthalmopathy could be predicted prospectively was tested in an independent validation cohort made up of roughly 19 hyperthyroidism patients plus 17 patients who later progressed to ophthalmopathy. The roughly 90 discovery patients were divided at random into training and test sets in a 7:3 ratio. The paper reports TCR Vbeta CDR3 sequencing of roughly 140 peripheral blood samples: approximately 41 ophthalmopathy, approximately 74 hyperthyroidism and 17 progressor patients. In six Graves' hyperthyroidism patients, the study also compared T-cell repertoires from thyroid tissue with T-cell repertoires from blood.

Study-wide findings and limitations: In validation, the model predicted progression to ophthalmopathy with 65% to 71% sensitivity and over 72% specificity, a median of about six months before onset. Most expanded thyroid clonotypes (frequency above 0.001) were also found in blood, which suggests that blood repertoires may mirror thyroid immune responses. In cross-validation, a model built on a 13 V-J signature told ophthalmopathy apart from stable hyperthyroidism with 85% to 90% sensitivity and about 81% specificity, and in testing the same model reached 80%/75%. Sample size was not statistically predetermined, and investigators were not blinded to group allocation.

Graves' hyperthyroidism was defined as stable when no progression to ophthalmopathy occurred over 18 months of follow-up. The hyperthyroidism patients were between 18 and 65 years old and newly diagnosed, with a disease duration of less than 2 months. Patients with uncontrolled infections, other autoimmune diseases, pregnancy or lactation were excluded. Diagnoses were based on clinical symptoms, serum thyroxine and TRAb, thyroid ultrasound and orbital computed tomography. PBMCs were separated from around 9.1 ml of fresh peripheral blood using Ficoll-Paque density gradient centrifugation. Trizol reagent was used to extract total RNA, and RNA quality was then checked on an Agilent 2100 Bioanalyzer. Compared with germline, V lacks 3 bases and J lacks 3 bases; bases without a gene match: 7. CDR1 MNHEY and CDR2 SMNVEV were looked up in the germline V gene (reference sequence). The CDR3 has 16 amino acids, counting the end cysteine and phenylalanine. Solely the CDR3 DNA is kept, with 48 bases framed from the first base.

This clonotype was counted at least ten times. Its specific antigen is unknown. Within one base of it there is no much larger clone, and no base qualities were kept. Amplification of TCR beta CDR3 regions was carried out from RNA transcripts. For the first round of RT-PCR on the TCR CDR3, the HTBI primer set was used together with the Qiagen OneStep RT-PCR kit. A second multiplex PCR round built the libraries, followed by size selection and purification. Paired-end sequencing of the libraries was performed with 100 bp reads on an Illumina HiSeq2000. The published analysis was carried out like this. SOAPnuke was used to process the raw data, throwing out any read that contained adapters or uncalled bases, had a mean Phred below 15, or lacked an exact constant-primer or identifier match. High-quality paired reads were merged with COPE v1.2.5, and unique nucleotide sequences were defined as clonotypes. MiTCR v1.1 was used to align the clonotypes against IMGT TRBV, TRBD and TRBJ reference segments. The analysis included only V-J combinations with a frequency above 0.0001, which together covered 99% to 99.2% of the repertoires. The TCS score was defined as the ratio of F50 (clonal expansion) to E x V (chaos), calculated using BLOSUM62-based TCRdist between CDR3 peptides within each V-J. Welch's t-statistics and random forest reduced roughly 540 V-J features to about 12, which were used in a naive Bayes classifier (R e1071). TCRdb took the public reads, trimmed them with fastp at Q25, ran MiXCR for clone calling and kept in-frame beta chains. When rows share a CDR3 protein, they turn into one entry using the most common DNA and genes. The V and J calls and clone size are TCRdb's, not the authors'. This sample is represented by fewer than 200,000 distinct CDR3 sequences; over 15% of them were singletons. The ten most abundant clones make up 25% to 30% of the sample.

This TCR was sampled from a woman between 50 and 59 years old with Graves' hyperthyroidism. The V and J genes are TRBV27 and TRBJ2-2; TRBD1 agrees with 7 junctional bases. The specimen was blood. The sequenced DNA is TGTGCCAGCAGTTTTGACCCACAGGGGTACACCGGGGAGCTGTTTTTT. This translates into CASSFDPQGYTGELFF.